Listed here are 29 T cell receptor beta chains from one sample, sequenced in a study of T-cell reconstitution after alpha-beta-depleted transplantation in children. Unique molecular identifiers were built into the TCRbeta library. TCRdb independently ran MiXCR on the PCR reads; one entry per CDR3 protein. The sample includes fewer than 350,000 distinct CDR3 sequences, around 10% of them seen just once. This sample comprised peripheral blood, obtained 180 days after TCRalphabeta/CD19-depleted stem cell transplant. The source of these receptors is a male patient aged 2-9 years who had a stem cell transplant for chronic granulomatous disease, so the T cells may come from the graft donor.

The chain recombines TRBV18 with TRBJ2-5; 12 bases map to TRBD2. The CDR3 loop spans 15 amino acids. Per germline, CDR1 KGHSH and CDR2 LQKENI. The V and J ends lost 6 bases and 5 bases, in that order; junction bases with no gene match: 7. DNA of the CDR3: TGTGCCAGCTCCCCGACTAGCGGGGGCTCGGAGACCCAGTACTTC. Its protein product is CASSPTSGGSETQYF.

In this sample, this clonotype turned up many times. This chain connects TRBV7-8 to TRBJ2-1; D ambiguous. From germline, CDR1 is SGHVS and CDR2 FQNEAQ. The CDR3 totals 12 residues. With 3 bases removed from V and 9 bases from J, the gap between germline ends came to 9 bases. CDR3: CASSFTVPEQFF. The CDR3 DNA is TGTGCCAGCAGCTTTACGGTTCCTGAGCAGTTCTTC.

This clonotype was detected only a few times. The chain links TRBV18 to TRBJ2-3, with 7 bases lining up with TRBD2. Germline lookup yields CDR1 KGHSH and CDR2 LQKENI. Trimming at V came to 4 bases and at J to 0 bases, leaving 7 bases not matched to a gene. The CDR3 extends over 16 amino acids. CDR3 DNA sequence: TGTGCCAGCTCACGACTAGCCCACGCGAGCACAGATACGCAGTATTTT. This translates into CASSRLAHASTDTQYF.

This clonotype came up many times. The V call is TRBV20-1, the J call TRBJ2-5; 7 bases map to TRBD1. The CDR3 sequence is 13 residues long. The V gene end was trimmed by 5 bases and the J gene end by 5 bases; junction bases not matched to a gene: 8. Germline assignment: CDR1 DFQATT and CDR2 SNEGSKA (reference sequence). CDR3 loop: CSALHRGGETQYF. CDR3 sequence (DNA): TGCAGTGCTCTCCACAGGGGTGGGGAGACCCAGTACTTC.

This clonotype was observed at least ten times. The rearrangement joins TRBV27 to TRBJ2-1; TRBD2 might be the D (7 bases). Germline V gene lookup returns CDR1 MNHEY and CDR2 SMNVEV (reference sequence). Trimming cost V 1 base and J 6 bases, with 16 bases left between them. The CDR3 length is 16 residues. CDR3 loop: CASSLWGEGGFNEQFF. The CDR3 nucleotides are TGTGCCAGCAGTTTATGGGGCGAGGGGGGGTTCAATGAGCAGTTCTTC.

In this sample, this clonotype turned up many times. CDR3 protein: CARADSSYEQYF. In nucleotides, the CDR3 is TGTGCCAGGGCGGACAGTTCCTACGAGCAGTACTTC. The chain employs TRBV21-1 and TRBJ2-7. TRBV21-1 is classified as a pseudogene. The CDR3 extends over 12 amino acids.

Many counts were recorded for this clonotype. The DNA of the CDR3 is TGTGCCAGCAGCCAGCTCATCCAAGAGACCCAGTACTTC. Protein sequence: CASSQLIQETQYF. The chain combines TRBV3-1 with TRBJ2-5; D unclear. V shed 3 bases and J shed 1 base, with 6 bases lying between them. This CDR3 spans 13 amino acids. CDR1 and CDR2 from the germline V gene are LGHDT and YNNKEL (reference sequence).

This clonotype was detected ten times or more. J is TRBJ2-7 and V is TRBV5-1; D is perhaps TRBD2 (7 bases). The germline V gene has CDR1 SGHRS and CDR2 YFSETQ. V was pared by 2 bases and J by 7 bases, with 19 bases between. This CDR3 is built from 15 residues. For the CDR3, the DNA is TGCGCCAGCAGCTTATTTAGGGGGAGGGCCGTAGAGCAGTACTTC. It specifies CASSLFRGRAVEQYF.

In its sample, this clonotype was seen many times. The rearrangement links TRBV7-6 to TRBJ2-5; TRBD1 matches 12 bases. The CDR3 contains 16 residues. V shed 2 bases and J 5 bases; nucleotides not matched to a gene: 6. CDR1 and CDR2 (germline): SGHVS, FNYEAQ. CDR3 residues: CASSLSGTGGRETQYF. In DNA, the CDR3 is TGTGCCAGCAGCTTATCCGGGACAGGGGGCCGGGAGACCCAGTACTTC.

The chain uses TRBV29-1 and TRBJ2-5, with unresolved D. Germline CDR1 and CDR2: SQVTM and ANQGSEA. Deletions cut 8 bases from V and 0 bases from J, with 13 bases between. CDR3 length: 13 residues. For the CDR3, the DNA is TGCAGCTCCCCCGGGCACTACCAAGAGACCCAGTACTTC. Protein: CSSPGHYQETQYF.

This clonotype was detected ten times or more. The V call is TRBV7-6, the J call TRBJ2-3; 9 nucleotides match TRBD2. The CDR3 loop spans 16 amino acids. V was clipped by 2 bases and J by 6 bases; unmatched bases: 9. Germline V gene data show CDR1 as SGHVS and CDR2 as FNYEAQ. The CDR3 DNA follows: TGTGCCAGCAGCTTATATGGCGGGAGGGCCGGGGATACGCAGTATTTT. It codes for CASSLYGGRAGDTQYF.

This clonotype has at least ten counts. V usage is TRBV11-3 and J usage is TRBJ2-7; D is perhaps TRBD1 (5 bases). The CDR3 contains 14 residues. Germline-derived CDR1 and CDR2 are SGHNT and YENEEA. V lost 7 bases and J 6 bases, leaving 19 bases between the germline ends. The CDR3 here is CASTTISQGSEQYF. CDR3 DNA: TGTGCCAGCACCACCATTTCCCAGGGCAGCGAGCAGTACTTC.

The sample holds many counts of this clonotype. This sequence joins TRBV6-2 or TRBV6-3 and TRBJ2-1; D gene ambiguous. Trimming pared 6 bases from V and 9 bases from J, leaving 12 bases between. This CDR3 has 12 amino acids. Germline V gene data show CDR1 as MNHEY and CDR2 as SVGEGT. The CDR3 here is CASSLTRGEQFF. In DNA form, the CDR3 reads TGTGCCAGCAGCCTGACGCGTGGTGAGCAGTTCTTC.

The table lists this clonotype with many counts. The chain uses TRBV12-3 or TRBV12-4 and TRBJ2-4, with 10 bases identical to TRBD2. J was trimmed by 10 bases and V by 3 bases; bases with no gene match: 9. This CDR3 is built from 15 residues. The CDR3 is CASSFQAGGRSIQYF. CDR3 in DNA: TGTGCCAGCAGTTTTCAAGCGGGGGGGCGAAGTATTCAGTACTTC.

The V call is TRBV28, the J call TRBJ2-7, with 9 bases aligning to TRBD2. From germline, CDR1 is MDHEN and CDR2 SYDVKM. The junction had 8 bases not matched to a gene; V was cut back by 2 bases and J by 3 bases. CDR3 length: 16 amino acids. The CDR3 DNA is TGTGCCAGCAGTTTACCGGGACTAGCAAAGGGCTACGAGCAGTACTTC. Protein sequence: CASSLPGLAKGYEQYF. The complete variable domain, with remaining parts taken from reference TRBV28 and TRBJ2-7, reads DVKVTQSSRYLVKRTGEKVFLECVQDMDHENMFWYRQDPGLGLRLIYFSYDVKMKEKGDIPEGYSVSREKKERFSLILESASTNQTSMYLCASSLPGLAKGYEQYFGPGTRLTVT.

This clonotype appeared many times. The rearrangement joins TRBV5-5 to TRBJ2-3; D ambiguous. V was trimmed by 2 bases and J by 2 bases, leaving 9 bases between them. CDR1 SGHKS and CDR2 YYEKEE come from the germline V gene (reference sequence). The CDR3 totals 14 residues. CDR3 in amino acids: CASSFKSLTDTQYF. CDR3 bases: TGTGCCAGCAGCTTTAAGTCCCTCACAGATACGCAGTATTTT.

On this clonotype: A much larger clone differs by one base, so this may be a read error. Here the CDR3 reads CSGEGRADTQYF. CDR3 coding DNA: TGCAGCGGCGAGGGGAGGGCAGATACGCAGTATTTT. The chain is built from TRBV20-1 and TRBJ2-3, with 7 bases identical to TRBD2. Germline V gives CDR1 DFQATT, CDR2 SNEGSKA (reference sequence). There are 12 residues in the CDR3.

This chain joins TRBV4-2 and TRBJ1-1; 7 positions agree with TRBD1. The junction had 12 bases not matched to a gene; V was cut back by 4 bases and J by 4 bases. This CDR3 has 16 residues. Germline V gives CDR1 LGHNA, CDR2 YNFKEQ. CDR3 sequence: CASSPQGGRGGTEAFF. CDR3 coding DNA: TGTGCCAGCAGCCCCCAGGGGGGGAGGGGAGGCACTGAAGCTTTCTTT.

In regard to this clonotype: This could be a read error, since a much larger clone is one nucleotide away. The chain has TRBV7-2 and TRBJ2-2; TRBD2 matches 7 bases. Germline V gene data show CDR1 as SGHTA and CDR2 as FQGNSA. The CDR3 totals 17 residues. CDR3 region: CASSLSLLGGNIGELFF. The CDR3 DNA sequence: TGTGCCAGCAGCTTATCTCTTCTGGGGGGGAACATCGGGGAGCTGTTTTTT.

This clonotype was recorded many times. V gene TRBV7-2 combines with J gene TRBJ1-2; D not resolved. Trimming stripped 8 bases from V and 8 bases from J, with 15 bases between. The CDR3 runs to 12 residues. Germline CDR1 reads SGHTA; CDR2 reads FQGNSA. CDR3 residues: CASAGGLVGYTF. DNA of the CDR3: TGTGCCAGCGCAGGAGGGTTGGTAGGCTACACCTTC.

There are many counts of this clonotype. The chain carries TRBV5-4 and TRBJ1-2, with D perhaps matching TRBD1 (6 bases). With 0 bases removed from V and 0 bases from J, the gap between germline ends came to 9 bases. From germline, CDR1 is SGHNT and CDR2 YYREEE (reference sequence). This CDR3 is 15 amino acids long. The DNA of the CDR3 is TGTGCCAGCAGCTTGGCGGGGGCGGCTAACTATGGCTACACCTTC. It is translated as CASSLAGAANYGYTF.

Worth noting for this clonotype: Germline and junction disagree at one end, which may indicate a read error. CDR3 nucleotides: TGTGCCGGCAGAGCCGACAGGGATCTCTACGAGCAGTACTTC. Translated, it gives CAGRADRDLYEQYF. The genes are TRBV2 and TRBJ2-7; 7 bases align to TRBD1. CDR3 length: 14 amino acids. Per germline, CDR1 SNHLY and CDR2 FYNNEI. The variable domain in full, completed from reference TRBV2 and TRBJ2-7, reads EPEVTQTPSHQVTQMGQEVILRCVPISNHLYFYWYRQILGQKVEFLVSFYNNEISEKSEIFDDQFSVERPDGSNFTLKIRSTKLEDSAMYFCAGRADRDLYEQYFGPGTRLTVT.

With respect to this clonotype: Being one base from a much bigger clone, this may be a read error. This chain uses TRBV29-1 with TRBJ1-2, with D maybe TRBD1 (5 bases). This CDR3 has 14 residues. V lost 7 bases and J 0 bases, leaving 15 bases between the germline ends. The germline CDR1 and CDR2 sequences are SQVTM and ANQGSEA. This chain's CDR3 is CSAGGLGSNYGYTF. The CDR3, as DNA: TGCAGCGCCGGGGGGTTGGGGTCTAACTATGGCTACACCTTC.

In its sample, this clonotype was seen many times. The CDR3 DNA reads as TGTGCCAGCAGTTTAGCACCCTGGGCCTACGAGCAGTACTTC. This encodes CASSLAPWAYEQYF. The chain carries TRBV28 and TRBJ2-7; D remains unclear. Trimming left V 2 bases short and J 2 bases short, with 10 bases between. Germline values: CDR1 MDHEN, CDR2 SYDVKM. This CDR3 is built from 14 residues.

For this clonotype: A much larger clone differs from this one at a single base, so this may be a read error. The gene calls are TRBV6-1 and TRBJ1-2, with 8 bases identical to TRBD1. The CDR3 length is 14 residues. Germline V CDR1 and CDR2: MNHNS, SASEGT. The CDR3 here is CASREQGVDYGDTF. Here the CDR3 DNA reads TGTGCCAGCAGGGAACAGGGGGTAGACTATGGCGACACCTTC.

This clonotype was detected many times. The genes are TRBV7-3 and TRBJ2-3; 10 nucleotides agree with TRBD2. Germline assignment: CDR1 SGHTA and CDR2 FQGTGA. This CDR3 contains 17 residues. V lost 2 bases and J lost 6; bases outside the gene matches: 11. CDR3 residues: CASSLFPSGGPQDTQYF. For the CDR3, the DNA is TGTGCCAGCAGCTTATTCCCTAGCGGGGGACCACAGGATACGCAGTATTTT. Combining the CDR3 with reference TRBV7-3 and TRBJ2-3 gives the whole variable domain GAGVSQTPSNKVTEKGKYVELRCDPISGHTALYWYRQSLGQGPEFLIYFQGTGAADDSGLPNDRFFAVRPEGSVSTLKIQRTERGDSAVYLCASSLFPSGGPQDTQYFGPGTRLTVL.

This clonotype was observed at least ten times. The rearrangement joins TRBV11-1 to TRBJ2-3, with 13 bases that match TRBD2. CDR3 size: 20 residues. J lost 2 bases, V lost 2 bases, and 13 bases had no gene match. Germline CDR1 reads SGHAT; CDR2 reads FQDESV (reference sequence). CDR3 DNA sequence: TGTGCCAGCAGCTTATCCTGGACTAGCGGGAGATTTTATACCACAGATACGCAGTATTTT. It is translated as CASSLSWTSGRFYTTDTQYF. Filled out from reference TRBV11-1 and TRBJ2-3, the complete variable domain reads EAEVAQSPRYKITEKSQAVAFWCDPISGHATLYWYRQILGQGPELLVQFQDESVVDDSQLPKDRFSAERLKGVDSTLKIQPAELGDSAMYLCASSLSWTSGRFYTTDTQYFGPGTRLTVL.

About this clonotype: Germline is not matched at one junction end, which may reflect a read error. The chain couples TRBV30 to TRBJ2-1, with a weak D call TRBD2 (6 bases). Germline V gene data show CDR1 as GTSNPN and CDR2 as SVGIG (reference sequence). This CDR3 has 17 residues. The CDR3 region has the DNA TGTGCCTGGAGCCTCACTAGCCGCGCGAGCTCCTTCAATGAGCAGTTCTTC. Its translation: CAWSLTSRASSFNEQFF. Based on the CDR3 plus reference TRBV30 and TRBJ2-1, the full variable domain is SQTIHQWPATLVQPVGSPLSLECTVEGTSNPNLYWYRQAAGRGLQLLFYSVGIGQISSEVPQNLSASRPQDRQFILSSKKLLLSDSGFYLCAWSLTSRASSFNEQFFGPGTRLTVL.

This clonotype was found many times. The rearrangement joins TRBV7-2 to TRBJ2-3; no clear D gene. Germline CDR1 SGHTA, CDR2 FQGNSA. This CDR3 region has 15 residues. V was trimmed by 5 bases and J by 4 bases, leaving 16 bases between them. The CDR3: CASSPRAPGADTQYF. The CDR3 region has the DNA TGTGCCAGCAGCCCCCGGGCCCCCGGCGCAGATACGCAGTATTTT.